Sequencing of this TCR beta chain was carried out in a study of long-term antiretroviral therapy in people with HIV. Study overall: The 2015 recommendation for immediate ART came about a decade after the earliest samples.

As concerns this clone: Its matching antigen is unknown.

Without exception, participants with HIV were treated in the United States. Sequencing used immunoSEQ v3.0 at survey level. Data came from immunoSEQ multiplex PCR; TCRdb stores just in-frame clones and leaves some out. Here the sample spans about 28,000 clones, more than 75% being singletons. Trimming took 2 bases from V and 5 from J; bases not matched to a gene: 9. The CDR3 is 15 amino acids. Germline lookup yields CDR1 GTSNPN and CDR2 SVGIG (reference sequence). Points from the study as a whole: Therapy changes, viral resistance and ART adherence were not documented in the available data.

The source material was unsorted PBMCs, sampled 2 years after starting antiretroviral therapy. This chain connects TRBV30 to TRBJ1-1; 9 positions agree with TRBD1. This TCR was recovered from a man in his fifties with HIV. The chain's CDR3 is CAWSIGQGFWTEAFF. The CDR3 coding sequence is TGTGCCTGGAGTATCGGACAGGGGTTTTGGACTGAAGCTTTCTTT.